This TCR beta chain was identified in a study of blood T cell repertoires in COVID-19. Across the whole study: T cells, B-cell-depleted T cells, or PBMCs supplied cDNA or gDNA.

Patients at the Seattle site were enrolled during active infection and followed longitudinally. This CDR3 has 16 amino acids. V gave up 4 bases and J gave up 6 bases; unmatched junction bases: 7. From germline, CDR1 is SGHRS and CDR2 YFSETQ. Per the study methods: Estimated nucleated cell counts came from reference gene primer amplification. Using immunoSEQ multiplex PCR, the repertoire was profiled, and TCRdb retains in-frame clones only, with some absent. The V and J calls and the clone size are those of that table, but D and trimming were determined from the DNA. The sample has about 260,000 clones; more than 85% are singletons.

What was sequenced was peripheral blood. The source is a person between 18 and 30 years old with COVID-19, enrolled during active disease. The rearrangement links TRBV5-1 to TRBJ2-2; TRBD2 matches 12 bases. DNA of the CDR3: TGCGCCAGCAGCGAGGGACTAGCGGGCAACGCCGGGGAGCTGTTTTTT. Its translation: CASSEGLAGNAGELFF.